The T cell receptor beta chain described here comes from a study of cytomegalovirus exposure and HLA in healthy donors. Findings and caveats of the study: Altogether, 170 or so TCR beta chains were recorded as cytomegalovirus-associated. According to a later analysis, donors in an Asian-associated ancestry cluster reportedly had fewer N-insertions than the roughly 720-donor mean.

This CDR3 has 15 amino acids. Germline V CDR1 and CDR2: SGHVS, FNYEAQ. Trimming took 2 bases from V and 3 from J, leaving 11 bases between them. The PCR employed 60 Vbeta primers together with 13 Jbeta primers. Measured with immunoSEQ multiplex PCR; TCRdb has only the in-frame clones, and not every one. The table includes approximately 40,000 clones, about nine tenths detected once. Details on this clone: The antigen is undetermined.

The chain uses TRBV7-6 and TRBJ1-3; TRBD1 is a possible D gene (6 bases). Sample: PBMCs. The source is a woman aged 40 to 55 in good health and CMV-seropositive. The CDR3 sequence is CASSLQGLDGNTIYF. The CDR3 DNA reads TGTGCCAGCAGCTTACAGGGGCTGGATGGAAACACCATATATTTT. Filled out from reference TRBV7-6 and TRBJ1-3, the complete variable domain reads GAGVSQSPRYKVTKRGQDVALRCDPISGHVSLYWYRQALGQGPEFLTYFNYEAQQDKSGLPNDRFSAERPEGSISTLTIQRTEQRDSAMYRCASSLQGLDGNTIYFGEGSWLTVV.